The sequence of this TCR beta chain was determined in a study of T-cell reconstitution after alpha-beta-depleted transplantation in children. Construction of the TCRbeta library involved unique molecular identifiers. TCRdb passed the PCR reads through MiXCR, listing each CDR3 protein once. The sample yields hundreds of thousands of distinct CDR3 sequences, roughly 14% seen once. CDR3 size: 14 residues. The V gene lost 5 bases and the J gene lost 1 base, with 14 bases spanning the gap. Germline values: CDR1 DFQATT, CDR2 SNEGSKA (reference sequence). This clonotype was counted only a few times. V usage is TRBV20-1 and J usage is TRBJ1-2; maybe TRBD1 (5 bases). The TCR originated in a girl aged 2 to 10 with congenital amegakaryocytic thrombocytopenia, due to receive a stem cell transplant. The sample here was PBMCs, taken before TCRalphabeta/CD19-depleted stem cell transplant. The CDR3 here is CSAVPRTRNYGYTF. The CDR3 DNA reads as TGCAGTGCTGTGCCCCGGACACGTAACTATGGCTACACCTTC.